This T cell receptor (beta chain) was observed in a study of control samples from healthy donors and cancer patients. Assay used: immunoSEQ multiplex PCR; TCRdb lists only in-frame clones, some missing. The data contain 75,000 to 95,000 clones, approximately 84% of them seen just once; the ten biggest clones take up 38%. The TCR was taken from a man in his 70s with lung cancer. The sequencing sample was made of PBMCs.

CDR3 loop: CASSQETTGLGAYEQYF. The CDR3 coding sequence is TGCGCCAGCAGCCAAGAGACAACGGGACTGGGAGCCTACGAGCAGTACTTC. The chain is built from TRBV4-1 and TRBJ2-7, with D maybe TRBD2 (6 bases). V lost 0 bases and J lost 2, with 17 bases in between. CDR1 MGHRA and CDR2 YSYEKL come from the germline V gene. This CDR3 contains 17 residues.